This TCR beta chain comes out of a study of blood T cell repertoires in COVID-19. The overall study: From the United States, Italy and Spain came samples of acute and convalescent COVID-19. Sources were T cells, B-cell-depleted T cells, or PBMCs; the material itself was cDNA or gDNA.

In the authors' methods: Estimated nucleated cell counts came from reference gene primer amplification. Produced via immunoSEQ multiplex PCR; TCRdb's table is partial and in-frame only. V and J calls and clone size are given by that table; D and trimming were obtained from the DNA. The sample contains more than 65,000 clones, approximately 88% of which appear only once. In germline, CDR1 is SGHAT, CDR2 FQNNGV. This CDR3 contains 15 residues. V was clipped by 6 bases and J by 8 bases; unmatched bases: 11. This clonotype was sampled from a man aged 55-75 years with acute or convalescent COVID-19. The chain is built from TRBV11-2 and TRBJ2-2, with TRBD2 identical over 8 bases. The sequenced sample consisted of peripheral blood. The CDR3 sequence: CASRRSTGGAGELFF. The CDR3 DNA follows: TGTGCCAGCAGGCGCTCTACGGGGGGGGCTGGGGAGCTGTTTTTT.